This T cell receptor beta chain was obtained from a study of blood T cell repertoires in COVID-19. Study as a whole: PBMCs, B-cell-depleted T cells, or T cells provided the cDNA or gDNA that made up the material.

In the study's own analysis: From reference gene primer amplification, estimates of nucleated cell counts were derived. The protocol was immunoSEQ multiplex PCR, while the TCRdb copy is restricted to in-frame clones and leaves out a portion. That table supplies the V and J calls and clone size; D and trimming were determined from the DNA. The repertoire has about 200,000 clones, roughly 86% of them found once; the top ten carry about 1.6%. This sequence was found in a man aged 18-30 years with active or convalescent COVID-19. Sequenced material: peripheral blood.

CDR3: CASSRGGTGEYGYTF. In DNA, the CDR3 is TGTGCCAGCAGCCGGGGAGGCACAGGGGAGTATGGCTACACCTTC. The chain carries TRBV3-1 (or the pseudogene TRBV3-2) and TRBJ1-2, with TRBD1 identical over 7 bases. Trimming cost V 4 bases and J 5 bases; bases outside gene matches: 10. Germline V CDR1 and CDR2: LGHDT, YNNKEL (reference sequence). The CDR3 consists of 15 residues.